Below are 20 T cell receptor beta chains sequenced from a single sample in a study of cytomegalovirus exposure and HLA in healthy donors. Produced via immunoSEQ multiplex PCR; TCRdb's table is partial and in-frame only. The profile shows some 120,000 clones, approximately 90% of them singletons. The sample consisted of PBMCs. These receptors all stem from a woman in her late teens or twenties in good health and CMV-seronegative.

The CDR3 DNA sequence: TGTGCCAGCAGCTCAGGGACAGATACGCAGTATTTT. Its protein is CASSSGTDTQYF. The V gene is TRBV5-5, the J gene TRBJ2-3; D might be TRBD1 (5 bases). The germline V gene has CDR1 SGHKS and CDR2 YYEKEE (reference sequence). The length of the CDR3 is 12 residues. Trimming left V 3 bases short and J 3 bases short, with 5 bases between.

There are a few counts of this clone. The chain recombines TRBV11-2 with TRBJ2-1, with D unresolved. The V end was cut by 6 bases, the J end by 7 bases, with 7 bases between. The CDR3 runs 11 residues. Germline V gene data show CDR1 as SGHAT and CDR2 as FQNNGV. The CDR3 is CASSTGNEQFF. The CDR3 DNA reads as TGTGCCAGCAGTACCGGGAATGAGCAGTTCTTC.

The chain links TRBV7-9 to TRBJ1-1; D is uncertain. Germline CDR1 SEHNR, CDR2 FQNEAQ (reference sequence). This CDR3 has 13 amino acids. Trimming left V 7 bases short and J 3 bases short, with 12 bases between. The CDR3 nucleotides are TGTGCCAGCAAACTGGGCGTGGACACTGAAGCTTTCTTT. Protein: CASKLGVDTEAFF.

The V gene is TRBV27, the J gene TRBJ1-1; 9 bases fit TRBD1. The CDR3 runs to 16 residues. Germline assignment: CDR1 MNHEY and CDR2 SMNVEV (reference sequence). V dropped 10 bases and J dropped 0; count of bases not matched to a gene: 12. This chain's CDR3 is CATKTGTGYMNTEAFF. CDR3 nucleotide sequence: TGTGCCACCAAGACCGGGACAGGGTACATGAACACTGAAGCTTTCTTT.

The genes are TRBV9 and TRBJ2-2; TRBD1 aligns across 9 bases. V shed 3 bases, J shed 5 bases, and the junction held 2 bases outside the gene matches. The CDR3 loop spans 14 amino acids. CDR1 is SGDLS and CDR2 is YYNGEE in the germline V gene. The CDR3: CASSADRGTGELFF. The CDR3 region has the DNA TGTGCCAGCAGCGCGGACAGGGGTACCGGGGAGCTGTTTTTT.

This sequence joins TRBV14 and TRBJ1-2, with TRBD1 matching over 8 bases. Trimming at V came to 4 bases and at J to 6 bases, leaving 13 bases not matched to a gene. The germline V gene has CDR1 SGHDN and CDR2 FVKESK. This CDR3 is built from 16 residues. In DNA form, the CDR3 reads TGTGCCAGCAGCCCGAGGACAGGGATAAGGAGAAATGGCTACACCTTC. Its translation is CASSPRTGIRRNGYTF.

The rearrangement links TRBV5-3 to TRBJ1-6; 9 bases fit TRBD1. TRBV5-3 qualifies as an ORF whose function is uncertain. The CDR3 length is 15 residues. Trimming at V came to 3 bases and at J to 10 bases, leaving 8 bases not matched to a gene. CDR3 protein: CARSWRDRENSPLHF. The CDR3 nucleotides read TGTGCCAGAAGCTGGAGGGACAGGGAAAACTCACCCCTCCACTTT.

This clone was observed once. J is TRBJ2-7 and V is TRBV2, with D uncertain. CDR3 length: 13 residues. Germline loops: CDR1 SNHLY, CDR2 FYNNEI. Trimming removed 5 bases at V and 1 base at J, with 9 bases between. The CDR3 is CASSLLSSYEQYF. Written as DNA, the CDR3 is TGTGCCAGCAGTTTATTGTCGTCCTACGAGCAGTACTTC.

The chain recombines TRBV5-4 with TRBJ2-2; 14 positions match TRBD2. After removal of 0 bases from V and 5 bases from J, the junction contained 0 bases not matched to a gene. Germline V CDR1 and CDR2: SGHNT, YYREEE (reference sequence). The CDR3 runs 16 residues. The CDR3 loop reads CASSLGTSGRTGELFF. The CDR3 DNA follows: TGTGCCAGCAGCTTGGGGACTAGCGGGAGGACCGGGGAGCTGTTTTTT.

This sequence joins TRBV15 and TRBJ2-5; TRBD2 is a possible D gene (6 bases). In germline, CDR1 is LNHNV, CDR2 YYDKDF (reference sequence). Trimming left V 0 bases short and J 5 bases short, with 16 bases between. The CDR3 sequence is 16 residues long. Written as DNA, the CDR3 is TGTGCCACCAGCAGAGATCGTGGGGGAGGATGGGAGACCCAGTACTTC. Translation gives CATSRDRGGGWETQYF.

This clone has more than one count but fewer than ten. The V and J genes are TRBV5-1 and TRBJ1-3; D is unclear. The CDR3 loop spans 17 amino acids. Germline V gene sequence: CDR1 SGHRS, CDR2 YFSETQ. V shed 4 bases and J shed 0 bases, with 17 bases lying between them. The CDR3 protein is CASSPTSRVTSGNTIYF. In DNA form, the CDR3 reads TGCGCCAGCAGCCCGACTTCTCGAGTGACCTCTGGAAACACCATATATTTT.

The genes are TRBV28 and TRBJ1-1, with TRBD1 matching over 7 bases. With 5 bases clipped from V and 2 bases from J, the junction kept 11 bases outside the gene matches. The CDR3 loop spans 16 amino acids. The germline gives CDR1 MDHEN, CDR2 SYDVKM. In DNA, the CDR3 is TGTGCCAGCAGTCTTTTCCCGACAGGGATCAACACTGAAGCTTTCTTT. This sequence encodes CASSLFPTGINTEAFF.

The chain couples TRBV28 to TRBJ1-2; D gene unclear. Germline assignment: CDR1 MDHEN and CDR2 SYDVKM. The CDR3 spans 14 residues. Between the trimmed V and J ends, which lost 1 base and 2 bases, there was a span of 8 bases. CDR3 nucleotide sequence: TGTGCCAGCAGTTTATCGAGGGTCAACTATGGCTACACCTTC. This gives the protein CASSLSRVNYGYTF.

The chain employs TRBV27 and TRBJ2-1, with D possibly matching TRBD1 (5 bases). This CDR3 has 16 amino acids. V was clipped by 6 bases and J by 6 bases, with 21 bases between them. Germline CDR1 MNHEY, CDR2 SMNVEV (reference sequence). The CDR3 loop reads CASRGSNQGNLNEQFF. In DNA, the CDR3 is TGTGCCAGCAGGGGATCAAACCAGGGTAATCTCAATGAGCAGTTCTTC.

The chain carries TRBV27 and TRBJ2-5; 7 bases are shared with TRBD1. The CDR3 totals 15 residues. Germline V gene sequence: CDR1 MNHEY, CDR2 SMNVEV (reference sequence). The junction had 9 bases not matched to a gene; V was cut back by 6 bases and J by 2 bases. CDR3 in amino acids: CASSPRDSRQETQYF. CDR3 DNA sequence: TGTGCCAGCAGCCCCCGGGACAGCCGGCAAGAGACCCAGTACTTC.

The chain recombines TRBV7-8 with TRBJ2-2; 7 nucleotides agree with TRBD1. J lost 6 bases, V lost 3 bases, and 16 bases had no gene match. The CDR3 spans 18 residues. Germline CDR1 reads SGHVS; CDR2 reads FQNEAQ. The CDR3 DNA reads as TGTGCCAGCAGCTTTTTTGTGGGTCAGACAGGGAATTCCGGGGAGCTGTTTTTT. Translation gives CASSFFVGQTGNSGELFF. Supplemented by reference TRBV7-8 and TRBJ2-2, the full variable domain reads GAGVSQSPRYKVAKRGQDVALRCDPISGHVSLFWYQQALGQGPEFLTYFQNEAQLDKSGLPSDRFFAERPEGSVSTLKIQRTQQEDSAVYLCASSFFVGQTGNSGELFFGEGSRLTVL.

This clone came up once. The chain carries TRBV4-3 and TRBJ2-1; the match to TRBD2 covers 10 bases. Per the germline V gene, CDR1 is LGHNA and CDR2 is YSLEER. This CDR3 has 17 amino acids. The junction had 10 bases not matched to a gene; V was cut back by 0 bases and J by 8 bases. CDR3 loop: CASSQEYRLAGADEQFF. The CDR3 coding sequence is TGCGCCAGCAGCCAAGAGTATCGGCTAGCGGGAGCGGATGAGCAGTTCTTC.

The chain joins TRBV7-9 to TRBJ2-7; no clear D. The CDR3 covers 13 residues. Trimming pared 1 base from V and 4 bases from J, leaving 8 bases between. Germline lookup yields CDR1 SEHNR and CDR2 FQNEAQ (reference sequence). In DNA, the CDR3 is TGTGCCAGCAGCTTAGTATCGGGTTACGAGCAGTACTTC. Protein sequence: CASSLVSGYEQYF.

The rearrangement uses TRBV6-1 and TRBJ2-7; 10 bases match TRBD2. CDR1 is MNHNS, CDR2 SASEGT, per germline. This CDR3 is 16 amino acids long. V trimming: 4 bases; J trimming: 4 bases; junction bases outside the gene matches: 10. The CDR3 spells CASSASLAGGFYEQYF. In nucleotides, the CDR3 is TGTGCCAGCAGTGCCTCTTTAGCGGGAGGTTTTTACGAGCAGTACTTC.

This chain connects TRBV10-3 to TRBJ2-3, with D possibly matching TRBD2 (5 bases). Germline values: CDR1 ENHRY, CDR2 SYGVKD. Trimming shortened V by 3 bases and J by 4 bases, and 17 bases separated the two germline ends. This CDR3 contains 16 residues. The CDR3 DNA sequence: TGTGCCATCAGTGATCCCGGACTGCCCCGGGCAGATACGCAGTATTTT. Amino acid sequence: CAISDPGLPRADTQYF.